The sequence of this T cell receptor beta chain was determined in a study of T cell clonality in common variable immunodeficiency. Only a few counts were recorded for this clone. Its antigen remains unknown. Sequencing ends 3 residues short of the CDR3 end; the germline J gene provides the rest. Germline V gene data show CDR1 as SGHRS and CDR2 as YFSETQ. There are 13 residues in the CDR3. Patients and controls were mostly of Caucasian heritage. Equal genomic DNA amounts from CVID and control samples were sequenced. Sequencing used immunoSEQ multiplex PCR; TCRdb keeps in-frame clones, though not all of them. The sample shows tens of thousands of clones, no singletons; the ten largest hold approximately 3.6%. General observations from the study: T cell subpopulation sequencing would be needed to explain CVID clonality. Shared TCRbeta clones were fewer between CVID subjects than controls.

The sequencing sample was made of peripheral blood mononuclear cells. The source is a person aged 18-70 years in good health. V usage is TRBV5-1 and J usage is TRBJ1-1; D remains ambiguous. The CDR3 sequence: CASSFAVSNEAFF. Incomplete CDR3 DNA: TGCGCCAGCAGCTTCGCCGTTAGCAATGAG.